This T cell receptor beta chain stems from a study of cytomegalovirus exposure and HLA in healthy donors. Whole-study findings and limits: Presence/absence analysis assumed near-uniform sequencing depth across donors.

About this clone itself: What it binds is not known.

Both 60 Vbeta primers and 13 Jbeta primers went into the PCR. Clones were sequenced by immunoSEQ multiplex PCR, and TCRdb holds only the in-frame ones, with some missing. Here the sample spans 200,000 to 250,000 clones, 65% to 80% being singletons. Germline assignment: CDR1 SGHTA and CDR2 FQGTGA. J lost 5 bases, V lost 8 bases, and 6 bases had no gene match. The CDR3 has 14 residues. The receptor's source is a man between 45 and 60 years old in good health and CMV-seronegative. The specimen was PBMCs. This rearrangement joins TRBV7-3 to TRBJ1-6; TRBD1 matches at 7 bases. The CDR3 DNA reads as TGTGCCAGCCGACAGGGCTTCAATAATTCACCCCTCCACTTT. This gives the protein CASRQGFNNSPLHF.